These 31 T cell receptor beta chains were all obtained from the same sample, sequenced in a study of blood T cell repertoires in COVID-19. Profiling relied on immunoSEQ multiplex PCR, and the TCRdb table lists in-frame clones only, not all of them. The table lists about 190,000 clones, around four fifths of them singletons, with about 4.8% in the top ten. The sequenced sample consisted of peripheral blood. The receptor source for this set is a woman in her 30s with acute or convalescent COVID-19.

The chain recombines TRBV6-2 or TRBV6-3 with TRBJ1-3, with D unresolved. Trimming removed 4 bases at V and 0 bases at J, with 7 bases between. The CDR3 has 14 residues. Looked up from germline, CDR1 is MNHEY and CDR2 is SVGEGT. The chain's CDR3 is CASSFENSGNTIYF. For the CDR3, the DNA is TGTGCCAGCAGTTTCGAGAACTCTGGAAACACCATATATTTT.

The chain links TRBV6-5 to TRBJ1-5; D is unresolved. Per the germline V gene, CDR1 is MNHEY and CDR2 is SVGAGI. Trimming stripped 2 bases from V and 8 bases from J, with 10 bases between. This CDR3 is 13 amino acids long. CDR3 region: CASSYLPTEPQHF. The DNA of the CDR3 is TGTGCCAGCAGTTACCTCCCGACTGAGCCCCAGCATTTT.

This clone was detected many times. Within the sample, other DNA sequences also encode this same CDR3. The V gene is TRBV19, the J gene TRBJ1-5; 11 bases agree with TRBD1. Germline loops: CDR1 LNHDA, CDR2 SQIVND (reference sequence). The CDR3 is 15 amino acids. Trimming cost V 5 bases and J 6 bases; bases outside gene matches: 6. The DNA of the CDR3 is TGTGCCAGTAGTGCATCCGGGACAGGGGGTCAGCCCCAGCATTTT. It is translated as CASSASGTGGQPQHF. Drawing the rest from reference TRBV19 and TRBJ1-5, the complete variable domain is DGGITQSPKYLFRKEGQNVTLSCEQNLNHDAMYWYRQDPGQGLRLIYYSQIVNDFQKGDIAEGYSVSREKKESFPLTVTSAQKNPTAFYLCASSASGTGGQPQHFGDGTRLSIL.

The chain combines TRBV30 with TRBJ2-6; the match to TRBD1 covers 8 bases. This CDR3 has 15 residues. Germline V gene lookup returns CDR1 GTSNPN and CDR2 SVGIG (reference sequence). Unmatched junction bases numbered 3, after V lost 5 bases and J lost 0 bases. CDR3 DNA sequence: TGTGCCTGGGGCAGGGGGCTCTCTGGGGCCAACGTCCTGACTTTC. It yields the protein CAWGRGLSGANVLTF.

This clone appeared a few times. This chain's CDR3 is CASKGTGEAGELFF. In DNA, the CDR3 is TGTGCCAGTAAGGGAACGGGGGAAGCCGGGGAGCTGTTTTTT. The chain has TRBV19 and TRBJ2-2; D is possibly TRBD2 (6 bases). V was clipped by 7 bases and J by 6 bases, with 15 bases between them. This CDR3 has 14 residues. Per germline, CDR1 LNHDA and CDR2 SQIVND (reference sequence).

The chain joins TRBV7-3 to TRBJ1-5, with D perhaps matching TRBD1 (6 bases). The V end was cut by 2 bases, the J end by 6 bases, with 11 bases between. The CDR3 is made up of 14 amino acids. Germline CDR1 SGHTA, CDR2 FQGTGA. CDR3 DNA sequence: TGTGCCAGCAGCTTACAGGGGTCAGGTCAGCCCCAGCATTTT. It encodes CASSLQGSGQPQHF.

The chain combines TRBV5-1 with TRBJ1-1; 11 nucleotides agree with TRBD1. CDR3 length: 14 residues. J gave up 4 bases and V 4 bases, and 3 bases lay outside the gene matches. Germline loops: CDR1 SGHRS, CDR2 YFSETQ. As DNA, the CDR3 is TGCGCCAGCAGCACCGGGACAGGGGGCACTGAAGCTTTCTTT. This translates into CASSTGTGGTEAFF.

This clone was counted only a few times. The chain couples TRBV4-3 to TRBJ1-4; 9 bases agree with TRBD1. This CDR3 comprises 16 residues. Losses at the gene ends were 2 bases for V and 4 bases for J; bases not matched to a gene: 5. From germline, CDR1 is LGHNA and CDR2 YSLEER. In DNA, the CDR3 is TGCGCCAGCAGCCAAATAGGGACAGGGATTAATGAAAAACTGTTTTTT. Its translation: CASSQIGTGINEKLFF.

This clone was observed a handful of times. This chain joins TRBV7-8 and TRBJ1-5; weak D call: TRBD1 (5 bases). The CDR3 has 16 amino acids. Deletions cut 2 bases from V and 2 bases from J, with 13 bases between. Germline-derived CDR1 and CDR2 are SGHVS and FQNEAQ. CDR3 DNA: TGTGCCAGCAGCTTAAGCGGGGGGAACGGCAATCAGCCCCAGCATTTT. Residues: CASSLSGGNGNQPQHF. The full variable domain, in which reference TRBV7-8 and TRBJ1-5 provide the parts outside the CDR3, is GAGVSQSPRYKVAKRGQDVALRCDPISGHVSLFWYQQALGQGPEFLTYFQNEAQLDKSGLPSDRFFAERPEGSVSTLKIQRTQQEDSAVYLCASSLSGGNGNQPQHFGDGTRLSIL.

The chain couples TRBV7-2 to TRBJ1-2, with 8 positions matching TRBD1. V dropped 3 bases and J dropped 8; count of bases not matched to a gene: 11. This CDR3 region has 15 residues. In germline, CDR1 is SGHTA, CDR2 FQGNSA. This CDR3 reads CASSFSETGVDGYTF. CDR3 sequence (DNA): TGTGCCAGCAGCTTCTCCGAGACAGGGGTGGACGGCTACACCTTC.

The chain combines TRBV30 with TRBJ1-1, with TRBD1 identical over 7 bases. Germline loops: CDR1 GTSNPN, CDR2 SVGIG (reference sequence). Unmatched junction bases numbered 17, after V lost 4 bases and J lost 0 bases. The length of the CDR3 is 18 residues. For the CDR3, the DNA is TGTGCCTGGACCCTAAACGGGCCCCGGGACAGCCTGAACACTGAAGCTTTCTTT. Encoded protein: CAWTLNGPRDSLNTEAFF.

The chain has TRBV9 and TRBJ1-5; D might be TRBD1 (5 bases). This CDR3 contains 13 residues. Trimming took off 4 bases at V and 0 bases at J, with 5 bases between the two ends. Germline loops: CDR1 SGDLS, CDR2 YYNGEE. The CDR3 DNA follows: TGTGCCAGCAGCAGGGGTAGCAATCAGCCCCAGCATTTT. Its translation: CASSRGSNQPQHF.

This chain joins TRBV9 and TRBJ2-5, with TRBD1 identical over 7 bases. Germline-derived CDR1 and CDR2 are SGDLS and YYNGEE. J was trimmed by 1 base and V by 0 bases; bases with no gene match: 12. This CDR3 is built from 18 residues. Here the CDR3 DNA reads TGTGCCAGCAGCGTAGCCGGGGCAGGGGGAAGGCTCCAAGAGACCCAGTACTTC. This codes for CASSVAGAGGRLQETQYF.

This chain connects TRBV19 to TRBJ1-6; 7 bases agree with TRBD1. CDR3 length: 14 amino acids. In germline, CDR1 is LNHDA, CDR2 SQIVND (reference sequence). Trimming took 5 bases from V and 8 from J; bases not matched to a gene: 6. This CDR3 is CASSERQGYSPLHF. CDR3 in DNA: TGTGCCAGTAGTGAGAGACAGGGATATTCACCCCTCCACTTT.

The V call is TRBV7-2, the J call TRBJ2-1; D remains ambiguous. Trimming cost V 3 bases and J 5 bases, with 8 bases left between them. The germline V gene encodes CDR1 SGHTA and CDR2 FQGNSA. This CDR3 is built from 13 residues. CDR3 nucleotide sequence: TGTGCCAGCAGCTTTTCGAGGAACAATGAGCAGTTCTTC. As protein: CASSFSRNNEQFF.

The V and J genes are TRBV5-6 and TRBJ1-2; D possibly corresponds to TRBD1 (5 bases). This CDR3 is 15 amino acids long. V lost 5 bases to trimming and J lost 1 base, with 15 bases between them. The germline V gene has CDR1 SGHDT and CDR2 YYEEEE. The CDR3 here is CASSMTRGRNYGYTF. CDR3 bases: TGTGCCAGCAGTATGACTAGGGGACGTAACTATGGCTACACCTTC.

CDR3 nucleotide sequence: TGTGCCATCAGTGAGACGGGTTACAATCAGCCCCAGCATTTT. This encodes CAISETGYNQPQHF. V and J are TRBV10-3 and TRBJ1-5; D call uncertain. V was cut by 2 bases and J by 3 bases, with 8 bases left in between. Germline V gene data show CDR1 as ENHRY and CDR2 as SYGVKD. The CDR3 has 14 amino acids.

The CDR3 sequence: CAIRSGTGTSGYTF. The CDR3 nucleotides read TGTGCCATCAGGTCCGGGACAGGGACAAGTGGCTACACCTTC. The genes are TRBV10-3 and TRBJ1-2, with 9 bases lining up with TRBD1. This CDR3 has 14 amino acids. Germline CDR1 and CDR2: ENHRY and SYGVKD. V lost 6 bases to trimming and J lost 7 bases; unmatched junction nucleotides: 9.

V and J are TRBV5-6 and TRBJ1-2, with 7 bases identical to TRBD1. The CDR3 loop spans 18 amino acids. V lost 0 bases to trimming and J lost 4 bases; unmatched junction nucleotides: 15. The V gene's germline CDR1 is SGHDT and CDR2 YYEEEE. CDR3 sequence (DNA): TGTGCCAGCAGCTTGGGACAGGGAAATTCTCGACCTAGCTATGGCTACACCTTC. Its protein is CASSLGQGNSRPSYGYTF. Full variable domain (outside the CDR3, taken from reference TRBV5-6 and TRBJ1-2): DAGVTQSPTHLIKTRGQQVTLRCSPKSGHDTVSWYQQALGQGPQFIFQYYEEEERQRGNFPDRFSGHQFPNYSSELNVNALLLGDSALYLCASSLGQGNSRPSYGYTFGSGTRLTVV.

The V call is TRBV28, the J call TRBJ1-4, with TRBD1 identical over 8 bases. The junction had 6 bases not matched to a gene; V was cut back by 3 bases and J by 3 bases. The CDR3 is 16 amino acids. Germline loops: CDR1 MDHEN, CDR2 SYDVKM. CDR3 in amino acids: CASSFPPGQANEKLFF. In nucleotides, the CDR3 is TGTGCCAGCAGTTTCCCCCCGGGACAGGCTAATGAAAAACTGTTTTTT.

The chain couples TRBV7-3 to TRBJ2-3; TRBD1 agrees at 8 bases. Germline-derived CDR1 and CDR2 are SGHTA and FQGTGA. V shed 5 bases, J shed 7 bases, and the junction held 11 bases outside the gene matches. The CDR3 spans 15 residues. The CDR3 DNA reads as TGTGCCAGCAGCCTGAGCAGGGGGCGCATGTATACGCAGTATTTT. Translated, it gives CASSLSRGRMYTQYF.

The rearrangement uses TRBV6-5 and TRBJ2-3, with D perhaps matching TRBD2 (5 bases). Germline-derived CDR1 and CDR2 are MNHEY and SVGAGI. The CDR3 runs 14 residues. The ends were cut back, 5 bases at V and 2 bases at J, with 11 bases in the middle. The CDR3 DNA follows: TGTGCCAGCAGTCCAGGACTCACCACAGATACGCAGTATTTT. Protein: CASSPGLTTDTQYF.

This chain joins TRBV2 and TRBJ2-4; 7 positions match TRBD2. Germline V gene lookup returns CDR1 SNHLY and CDR2 FYNNEI. The CDR3 is 17 amino acids. Unmatched junction bases numbered 14, after V lost 6 bases and J lost 3 bases. Written as DNA, the CDR3 is TGTGCCAGCAGGGAGGGGATGGAGCGGGGATTCAAAAACATTCAGTACTTC. Protein sequence: CASREGMERGFKNIQYF. Full variable domain (remainder filled in from reference TRBV2 and TRBJ2-4): EPEVTQTPSHQVTQMGQEVILRCVPISNHLYFYWYRQILGQKVEFLVSFYNNEISEKSEIFDDQFSVERPDGSNFTLKIRSTKLEDSAMYFCASREGMERGFKNIQYFGAGTRLSVL.

The chain carries TRBV7-6 and TRBJ2-1; 11 positions match TRBD2. This CDR3 has 16 amino acids. V dropped 4 bases and J dropped 6; count of bases not matched to a gene: 8. The germline CDR1 and CDR2 sequences are SGHVS and FNYEAQ. The CDR3 protein is CASSYTAGTSGNEQFF. In DNA form, the CDR3 reads TGTGCCAGCAGCTACACAGCCGGGACTAGCGGCAATGAGCAGTTCTTC.

This clone was picked up a small number of times. The rearrangement joins TRBV28 to TRBJ1-4; D gene ambiguous. The V end was cut by 8 bases, the J end by 3 bases, with 10 bases between. The CDR3 sequence is 13 residues long. Germline-derived CDR1 and CDR2 are MDHEN and SYDVKM. This CDR3 reads CASERDANEKLFF. The CDR3 region has the DNA TGTGCCAGCGAGAGAGATGCTAATGAAAAACTGTTTTTT.

There are a few counts of this clone. This chain joins TRBV5-5 and TRBJ2-1, with TRBD1 as a possible D gene (6 bases). Germline-derived CDR1 and CDR2 are SGHKS and YYEKEE (reference sequence). V was pared by 4 bases and J by 9 bases, with 11 bases between. This CDR3 has 12 residues. The CDR3 spells CASSIQGVEQFF. The CDR3 DNA reads as TGTGCCAGCAGCATACAGGGTGTTGAGCAGTTCTTC.

This clone was recorded a few times. The chain links TRBV3-1 (or the pseudogene TRBV3-2) to TRBJ2-6, with unresolved D. The germline V gene has CDR1 LGHDT and CDR2 YNNKEL (reference sequence). This CDR3 contains 15 residues. Trimming left V 2 bases short and J 2 bases short, with 7 bases between. CDR3 coding DNA: TGTGCCAGCAGCCAAAGAAGCCCTGGGGCCAACGTCCTGACTTTC. This sequence encodes CASSQRSPGANVLTF.

V usage is TRBV5-4 and J usage is TRBJ1-1, with TRBD1 matching 11 bases. The CDR3 has 17 residues. Germline loops: CDR1 SGHNT, CDR2 YYREEE (reference sequence). Losses at the gene ends were 0 bases for V and 1 base for J; bases not matched to a gene: 5. This chain's CDR3 is CASSLGTGGIRNTEAFF. Written as DNA, the CDR3 is TGTGCCAGCAGCTTGGGGACAGGGGGCATTAGGAACACTGAAGCTTTCTTT.

The chain is built from TRBV9 and TRBJ1-2; 8 nucleotides align to TRBD1. The CDR3 is 15 residues long. CDR1 and CDR2 (germline): SGDLS, YYNGEE. V shed 0 bases and J 1 base; nucleotides not matched to a gene: 2. CDR3: CASSVGDRNNYGYTF. CDR3 bases: TGTGCCAGCAGCGTAGGGGACAGGAATAACTATGGCTACACCTTC.

This chain uses TRBV15 with TRBJ1-1; D is uncertain. Germline CDR1 is LNHNV and CDR2 is YYDKDF (reference sequence). V shed 1 base and J shed 11 bases, with 11 bases lying between them. This CDR3 spans 12 amino acids. DNA of the CDR3: TGTGCCACCAGCAGAGCTACGCGGCGGGCTTTCTTT. This translates into CATSRATRRAFF.

This rearrangement joins TRBV12-5 to TRBJ2-1; TRBD1 aligns across 10 bases. This CDR3 has 15 residues. The V gene end was trimmed by 1 base and the J gene end by 8 bases; junction bases not matched to a gene: 5. Germline CDR1 LGHNT, CDR2 FRNRAP. CDR3 in DNA: TGTGCTAGTGGTTTGGGACAGGGGGCCTGGGATGAGCAGTTCTTC. This sequence encodes CASGLGQGAWDEQFF.